Each of the 3 T cell receptor beta chains below was sequenced from the same sample in a study of OX40 agonist ivuxolimab in advanced cancers. Assay: immunoSEQ multiplex PCR; the TCRdb copy retains only in-frame clones and omits some. The sample has 97,000 or so clones; 85% to 90% are singletons. Sequences were derived from CD4+ or CD8+ T cells sorted from blood, sampled in a trial of the OX40 agonist ivuxolimab. These receptors were collected from an adult with an advanced solid tumor such as melanoma, head and neck, liver or kidney cancer.

J is TRBJ1-4 and V is TRBV7-9; no definite D call. Trimming cost V 8 bases and J 5 bases, with 18 bases left between them. This CDR3 spans 15 amino acids. CDR1 and CDR2 from the germline V gene are SEHNR and FQNEAQ (reference sequence). The CDR3 nucleotides are TGTGCCAGCTTTAGTTCGTTGGCTGCGAATGAAAAACTGTTTTTT. Translated, it gives CASFSSLAANEKLFF.

The V call is TRBV5-1, the J call TRBJ1-2; TRBD1 aligns across 8 bases. The CDR3 is 14 amino acids. Germline assignment: CDR1 SGHRS and CDR2 YFSETQ. V shed 4 bases, J shed 4 bases, and the junction held 6 bases outside the gene matches. The CDR3 coding sequence is TGCGCCAGCAGCACGGGACAGGTCCTCTATGGCTACACCTTC. Amino acids: CASSTGQVLYGYTF.

In its sample, this clone was seen once. The chain uses TRBV9 and TRBJ2-7; TRBD2 matches 10 bases. The CDR3 is 15 amino acids. Germline V gene lookup returns CDR1 SGDLS and CDR2 YYNGEE. Losses at the gene ends were 2 bases for V and 3 bases for J; bases not matched to a gene: 5. CDR3 DNA: TGTGCCAGCAGCGTCGACACTAGCGGGATCTACGAGCAGTACTTC. This codes for CASSVDTSGIYEQYF.